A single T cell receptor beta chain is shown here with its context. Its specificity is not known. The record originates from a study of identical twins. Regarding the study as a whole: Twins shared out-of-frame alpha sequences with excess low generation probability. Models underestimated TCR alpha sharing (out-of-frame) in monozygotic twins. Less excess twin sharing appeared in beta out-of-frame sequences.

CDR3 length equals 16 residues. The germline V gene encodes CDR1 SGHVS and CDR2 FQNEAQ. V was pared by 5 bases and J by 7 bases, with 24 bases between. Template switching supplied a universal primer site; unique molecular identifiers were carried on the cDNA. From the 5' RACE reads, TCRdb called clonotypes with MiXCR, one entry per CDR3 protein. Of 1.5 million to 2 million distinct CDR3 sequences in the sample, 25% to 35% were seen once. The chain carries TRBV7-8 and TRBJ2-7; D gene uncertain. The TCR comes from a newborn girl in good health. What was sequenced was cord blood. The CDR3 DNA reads TGTGCCAGCAGCGCTTTCCCCGGGCCCTCCTACAATGAGCAGTACTTC. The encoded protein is CASSAFPGPSYNEQYF.